The T cell receptor (beta chain) under discussion was sequenced for a study of blood T cell repertoires in COVID-19. Across the study: There were acute and convalescent COVID-19 samples, and they came from the United States, Italy and Spain.

Authors' analysis steps: Amplification from reference gene primers served as the basis for estimated nucleated cell counts. Measured with immunoSEQ multiplex PCR; TCRdb has only the in-frame clones, and not every one. V, J and clone size are those of that table, while D and trimming were read from the DNA. The data contain some 220,000 clones, roughly 75% of them singletons. V lost 3 bases to trimming and J lost 9 bases; unmatched junction nucleotides: 6. Germline V gene data show CDR1 as DFQATT and CDR2 as SNEGSKA (reference sequence). The CDR3 spans 13 residues. The sequence derives from a woman in her seventies with acute or convalescent COVID-19. V and J are TRBV20-1 and TRBJ2-1, with 9 bases matching TRBD2. The source material was peripheral blood. CDR3 bases: TGCAGTGCTAGTAAGCGGGGGGTGGGTGAGCAGTTCTTC. It codes for CSASKRGVGEQFF.